A single sample gave rise to the 27 T cell receptor beta chains below, sequenced in a study of T cells in Graves' hyperthyroidism and ophthalmopathy. Researchers amplified the TCR beta CDR3 regions from RNA transcripts. With the HTBI primer set, the TCR CDR3 went through a first round of RT-PCR. TCRdb independently ran MiXCR on the multiplex PCR reads; one entry per CDR3 protein. The profile shows about 380,000 distinct CDR3 sequences, approximately 17% of them singletons. Source material: blood. Receptors originate from a man younger than 35 with Graves' ophthalmopathy.

This chain uses TRBV20-1 with TRBJ1-5; 7 bases match TRBD1. Per the germline V gene, CDR1 is DFQATT and CDR2 is SNEGSKA (reference sequence). With V trimmed by 6 bases and J by 5 bases, 10 bases remained unmatched. The CDR3 length is 14 residues. The CDR3 DNA reads as TGCAGTGCCAGACAGGGTTGGCTCGATCAGCCCCAGCATTTT. It yields the protein CSARQGWLDQPQHF.

This clonotype appeared many times. V gene TRBV11-2 combines with J gene TRBJ2-7; TRBD1 matches at 8 bases. The germline V gene has CDR1 SGHAT and CDR2 FQNNGV. Trimming at V came to 5 bases and at J to 6 bases, leaving 6 bases not matched to a gene. The length of the CDR3 is 13 residues. The CDR3 is CASSPRTGPEQYF. DNA of the CDR3: TGTGCCAGCAGCCCAAGGACAGGGCCCGAGCAGTACTTC.

This clonotype was detected many times. The V and J genes are TRBV12-3 or TRBV12-4 and TRBJ2-3; no clear D. The CDR3 sequence is 14 residues long. The ends were cut back, 6 bases at V and 1 base at J, with 11 bases in the middle. This chain's CDR3 is CASRRSLGTDTQYF. In DNA form, the CDR3 reads TGTGCCAGCAGACGGAGCCTTGGCACAGATACGCAGTATTTT.

This rearrangement joins TRBV7-9 to TRBJ2-2; D might be TRBD1 or TRBD2, each matching 5 bases. The CDR3 loop spans 14 amino acids. The V and J ends lost 5 bases and 5 bases respectively, with 12 bases between them. Germline-derived CDR1 and CDR2 are SEHNR and FQNEAQ (reference sequence). The DNA for the CDR3 is TGTGCCAGCAGCCCCGGGACGGAGACCGGGGAGCTGTTTTTT. Its protein product is CASSPGTETGELFF.

This clonotype was seen at least ten times. The chain uses TRBV5-5 and TRBJ2-3, with 10 bases matching TRBD2. V was pared by 5 bases and J by 2 bases, with 5 bases of the junction left unmatched. Per germline, CDR1 SGHKS and CDR2 YYEKEE (reference sequence). The CDR3 runs 15 residues. The CDR3 loop is CASRSGGAATDTQYF. CDR3 bases: TGTGCCAGCAGGAGCGGGGGGGCCGCCACAGATACGCAGTATTTT.

The CDR3 loop is CASSAMTGPTEAFF. Written as DNA, the CDR3 is TGTGCCAGCAGCGCCATGACAGGGCCCACTGAAGCTTTCTTT. The V gene is TRBV9, the J gene TRBJ1-1; TRBD1 matches at 7 bases. Germline V CDR1 and CDR2: SGDLS, YYNGEE. The CDR3 is 14 residues long. V shed 3 bases and J 4 bases; nucleotides not matched to a gene: 6.

In this sample, this clonotype turned up many times. This chain uses TRBV5-1 with TRBJ2-7; 7 bases align to TRBD1. J lost 2 bases, V lost 2 bases, and 4 bases had no gene match. CDR3 length equals 14 residues. The germline CDR1 and CDR2 sequences are SGHRS and YFSETQ. CDR3: CASSFTRGPYEQYF. Written as DNA, the CDR3 is TGCGCCAGCAGCTTTACTAGGGGGCCCTACGAGCAGTACTTC.

This clonotype was detected a few times. This chain connects TRBV14 to TRBJ1-3; no definite D call. Per germline, CDR1 SGHDN and CDR2 FVKESK. Trimming cost V 0 bases and J 0 bases, with 6 bases left between them. CDR3 length: 15 amino acids. The CDR3 sequence is CASSQDLVSGNTIYF. The DNA for the CDR3 is TGTGCCAGCAGCCAAGACCTAGTCTCTGGAAACACCATATATTTT.

Turning to this clonotype: A much larger clone is a single base away; this may be a read error. The rearrangement uses TRBV3-1 and TRBJ2-6; D is uncertain. This CDR3 comprises 16 residues. Trimming stripped 4 bases from V and 5 bases from J, with 15 bases between. CDR1 and CDR2 from the germline V gene are LGHDT and YNNKEL (reference sequence). The CDR3 reads CASSRDKGFRANVLTF. CDR3 DNA sequence: TGTGCCAGCAGCCGAGATAAAGGCTTTCGGGCCAACGTCCTGACTTTC.

The chain carries TRBV6-1 and TRBJ1-1, with D uncertain. Per the germline V gene, CDR1 is MNHNS and CDR2 is SASEGT. Trimming left V 6 bases short and J 0 bases short, with 23 bases between. The CDR3 sequence is 18 residues long. CDR3 nucleotides: TGTGCCAGCAGGGACGTTGGACGGTCCCCCAAGGTGAACACTGAAGCTTTCTTT. This sequence encodes CASRDVGRSPKVNTEAFF.

The V gene is TRBV7-6, the J gene TRBJ2-1, with 12 bases aligning to TRBD2. The germline V gene encodes CDR1 SGHVS and CDR2 FNYEAQ. The CDR3 sequence is 15 residues long. The junction had 7 bases not matched to a gene; V was cut back by 4 bases and J by 9 bases. CDR3 bases: TGTGCCAGCAGCTCGGCTAGCGGGGGGGGGGGTGAGCAGTTCTTC. It is translated as CASSSASGGGGEQFF.

Ten or more counts support this clonotype. The J gene is TRBJ2-7, the V gene TRBV7-2; D not certain. The CDR3 sequence is 14 residues long. Deletions cut 5 bases from V and 0 bases from J, with 11 bases between. Germline V gene data show CDR1 as SGHTA and CDR2 as FQGNSA. The CDR3, as DNA: TGTGCCAGCAGCCGCAGAGGTGACTCCTACGAGCAGTACTTC. Its protein is CASSRRGDSYEQYF.

This sequence joins TRBV14 and TRBJ1-6; D unresolved. With 1 base removed from V and 3 bases from J, the gap between germline ends came to 10 bases. Germline CDR1 reads SGHDN; CDR2 reads FVKESK. CDR3 size: 16 residues. CDR3 protein: CASSQGREYYNSPLHF. Written as DNA, the CDR3 is TGTGCCAGCAGCCAAGGACGGGAATACTATAATTCACCCCTCCACTTT.

This clonotype was counted between two and nine times. The chain joins TRBV24-1 to TRBJ2-7; 8 nucleotides match TRBD1. The CDR3 spans 14 residues. V lost 2 bases, J lost 6 bases, and 5 bases stayed unmatched. Germline V gene data show CDR1 as KGHDR and CDR2 as SFDVKD. This chain's CDR3 is CATSDSHGTGEQYF. The CDR3 region has the DNA TGTGCCACCAGTGATTCGCACGGGACAGGCGAGCAGTACTTC.

The V and J genes are TRBV6-1 and TRBJ1-1, with D hard to call. Trimming cost V 7 bases and J 1 base, with 10 bases left between them. The CDR3 contains 13 residues. CDR1 MNHNS and CDR2 SASEGT come from the germline V gene. For the CDR3, the DNA is TGTGCCAGCACCCCCCGGTGGAACACTGAAGCTTTCTTT. Protein product: CASTPRWNTEAFF.

In this sample, this clonotype turned up many times. This sequence joins TRBV3-1 and TRBJ2-3; D may match TRBD1 or TRBD2 (6 bases each). Trimming removed 0 bases at V and 2 bases at J, with 9 bases between. Germline V gene lookup returns CDR1 LGHDT and CDR2 YNNKEL (reference sequence). This CDR3 spans 15 amino acids. As DNA, the CDR3 is TGTGCCAGCAGCCAAGAAGGGGGGATCACAGATACGCAGTATTTT. Its protein is CASSQEGGITDTQYF.

This chain joins TRBV10-3 and TRBJ2-3; D is uncertain. The germline CDR1 and CDR2 sequences are ENHRY and SYGVKD. Trimming took off 7 bases at V and 3 bases at J, with 14 bases between the two ends. The CDR3 totals 14 residues. CDR3 region: CAITLGPGTDTQYF. CDR3 coding DNA: TGTGCCATCACCCTCGGTCCGGGTACAGATACGCAGTATTTT.

With respect to this clonotype: With a much larger clone just one base away, this may be a read error. This sequence joins TRBV27 and TRBJ2-7; 10 bases are shared with TRBD2. Germline loops: CDR1 MNHEY, CDR2 SMNVEV (reference sequence). V trimming: 3 bases; J trimming: 1 base; junction bases outside the gene matches: 15. CDR3 length: 19 amino acids. The CDR3 here is CASSFSPSGGAGSSYEQYF. The CDR3, as DNA: TGTGCCAGCAGTTTCAGTCCCAGCGGGGGGGCCGGGTCTTCCTACGAGCAGTACTTC.

The V gene is TRBV9, the J gene TRBJ2-1; TRBD1 matches 9 bases. Gene TRBJ2-7 matches the end of the DNA better, so the J call may be wrong. Germline V gene data show CDR1 as SGDLS and CDR2 as YYNGEE. The CDR3 runs 14 residues. The CDR3 loop is CASSSGQGYNEQYF. The CDR3 DNA follows: TGTGCCAGCAGCTCCGGACAGGGGTACAATGAGCAGTACTTC.

The chain carries TRBV28 and TRBJ2-1; the D is unclear. Per the germline V gene, CDR1 is MDHEN and CDR2 is SYDVKM. The CDR3 runs 11 residues. The V end lost 3 bases, the J end lost 6 bases, and 3 bases lay between the germline ends. The chain's CDR3 is CASSFPNEQFF. Written as DNA, the CDR3 is TGTGCCAGCAGTTTCCCCAATGAGCAGTTCTTC.

This clonotype was counted at least ten times. This rearrangement joins TRBV20-1 to TRBJ2-7; 11 bases fit TRBD2. CDR1 and CDR2 (germline): DFQATT, SNEGSKA (reference sequence). Trimming took 4 bases from V and 2 from J; bases not matched to a gene: 1. The CDR3 length is 13 residues. CDR3 protein: CSAIAGGPYEQYF. The CDR3 DNA reads as TGCAGTGCTATAGCGGGGGGGCCCTACGAGCAGTACTTC.

The chain carries TRBV4-2 and TRBJ1-5, with D possibly being TRBD1 (6 bases). Per the germline V gene, CDR1 is LGHNA and CDR2 is YNFKEQ. The CDR3 is 15 residues long. Trimming took off 3 bases at V and 1 base at J, with 10 bases between the two ends. The CDR3 nucleotides read TGTGCCAGCAGCCACTTCAGGGGCAGCAATCAGCCCCAGCATTTT. Protein product: CASSHFRGSNQPQHF.

The chain recombines TRBV6-4 with TRBJ2-2; D could derive from TRBD1 or TRBD2 (5 bases each). This CDR3 has 17 residues. With 0 bases removed from V and 5 bases from J, the gap between germline ends came to 16 bases. Per germline, CDR1 MRHNA and CDR2 SNTAGT. Written as DNA, the CDR3 is TGTGCCAGCAGTGACTCGGGAGAGGGGCGCCGGACCGGGGAGCTGTTTTTT. Its translation is CASSDSGEGRRTGELFF.

In its sample, this clonotype was seen many times. This chain connects TRBV2 to TRBJ1-3, with a weak D call TRBD1 (5 bases). Germline V gives CDR1 SNHLY, CDR2 FYNNEI. There are 13 residues in the CDR3. Trimming left V 1 base short and J 14 bases short, with 15 bases between. The CDR3 sequence is CASSEGPPGDLYF. Written as DNA, the CDR3 is TGTGCCAGCAGTGAAGGACCCCCGGGGGACTTATATTTT.

V is TRBV18 and J is TRBJ1-6; 12 bases map to TRBD1. This CDR3 has 16 amino acids. CDR1 is KGHSH and CDR2 is LQKENI in the germline V gene. Trimming at V came to 3 bases and at J to 9 bases, leaving 6 bases not matched to a gene. The CDR3 region is CASSPEGQGAISPLHF. The CDR3 region has the DNA TGTGCCAGCTCACCCGAGGGACAGGGGGCAATTTCACCCCTCCACTTT. Complete variable domain (other parts from reference TRBV18 and TRBJ1-6): NAGVMQNPRHLVRRRGQEARLRCSPMKGHSHVYWYRQLPEEGLKFMVYLQKENIIDESGMPKERFSAEFPKEGPSILRIQQVVRGDSAAYFCASSPEGQGAISPLHFGNGTRLTVT.

This clonotype appeared many times. V and J are TRBV5-1 and TRBJ1-2; 7 bases are shared with TRBD1. The CDR3 runs to 14 residues. The germline V gene encodes CDR1 SGHRS and CDR2 YFSETQ. The J segment lost 4 bases and the V segment lost 4 bases, leaving 7 bases of the junction unmatched. CDR3 sequence reads: CASSTTGEIYGYTF. The CDR3 nucleotides are TGCGCCAGCAGCACTACAGGGGAAATCTATGGCTACACCTTC. The whole variable domain, remainder taken from reference TRBV5-1 and TRBJ1-2, is KAGVTQTPRYLIKTRGQQVTLSCSPISGHRSVSWYQQTPGQGLQFLFEYFSETQRNKGNFPGRFSGRQFSNSRSEMNVSTLELGDSALYLCASSTTGEIYGYTFGSGTRLTVV.

The table lists this clonotype with a few counts. CDR3 coding DNA: TGTGCCAGCAGCTGGGGGGGGCCTTCCTACGAGCAGTACTTC. Amino acids: CASSWGGPSYEQYF. This chain links TRBV12-3 or TRBV12-4 with TRBJ2-7; tentatively, D is TRBD2 (7 bases). Trimming cost V 6 bases and J 1 base, with 13 bases left between them. The CDR3 extends over 14 amino acids.